This is a list of T cell receptor beta chains from one sample in a study of CD8 T cells in Susac syndrome. From the immunoSEQ multiplex PCR reads, TCRdb called clonotypes with MiXCR, one entry per CDR3 protein. This table has 200,000 to 250,000 distinct CDR3 sequences, 95% appearing once. The sequencing sample was made of CD4+ T cells from PBMCs. Source of these receptors: a human donor with multiple sclerosis. Both conserved end residues are part of each CDR3.

cdr3_length v_call cdr3_aa
14 TRBV20-1 CSARTPRSQGEQYF
15 TRBV3-1 CASRHAGTRGSVQYF
14 TRBV5-4 CASRVGQMNTEAFF
13 TRBV3-1 CASSVYETDTQYF
15 TRBV15 CATSRNRGRDYGYTF
14 TRBV20-1 CSAQAALRTDTQYF
13 TRBV6-5 CASSYSDSYEQYF
15 TRBV5-1 CASSLDGDIDTEAFF
13 TRBV20-1 CSARTSVADTQYF
15 TRBV20-1 CSAGSTSGATDTQYF
17 TRBV5-1 CASSLGGRTSGDYEQYF
17 TRBV20-1 CSARDAGRETSYNEQFF
11 TRBV20-1 CSARRGGEQYF
16 TRBV7-2 CASRIGSGKGTDTQYF
14 TRBV7-9 CASSLISGGTEAFF
14 TRBV2 CASSGGARTDTQYF
10 TRBV27 CASSWQTQYF
16 TRBV2 CASSEHGRPQPYEQYF
13 TRBV29-1 CSVRTGYNQPQHF
11 TRBV20-1 CSGVDDYEQYF
11 TRBV30 CAWRDRNEQYF
16 TRBV2 CASSELASGNTGELFF
17 TRBV7-2 CASSFRLAGAYTGELFF
16 TRBV19 CASSMGVDHSKQPQHF
12 TRBV2 CASSGPYNEQFF
11 TRBV28 CASCQTYEQYF
12 TRBV3-1 CASSQARAEAFF
12 TRBV7-8 CASSRVAGELFF
13 TRBV5-4 CASRSISVPTQYF
13 TRBV29-1 CSVVVAGSREQYF
15 TRBV6-5 CASSSRGQGKAEAFF
13 TRBV7-2 CASSPSGSETQYF
14 TRBV25-1 CASRMDGQNYGYTF
11 TRBV29-1 CSIDSGETQYF
14 TRBV20-1 CSASPAAPNYGYTF
15 TRBV4-1 CASSPPGLAWYEQYF
14 TRBV20-1 CSAGPSGHPDTQYF
16 TRBV5-1 CASSLVKGPTQETQYF
14 TRBV10-3 CAISQGQGAGEQYF
15 TRBV10-3 CAISDRASFGETQYF
14 TRBV15 CATSSQAGGRSQYF
14 TRBV20-1 CSASSSGTSGTQYF
12 TRBV2 CASSATENIQYF
16 TRBV3-1 CASSQDRIAGIYEQYF
14 TRBV4-1 CASSSGHPNTEAFF
15 TRBV25-1 CASSRADRVSDEQYF
11 TRBV12-3/TRBV12-4 CASSSDTSQHF
14 TRBV30 CAWTRGQGYYGYTF
15 TRBV23-1 CASSQSQGDNQPQHF
15 TRBV28 CASIRASGTYNEQFF
13 TRBV5-1 CASSSGGLETQYF
15 TRBV18 CASSPSRGDNSPLHF
15 TRBV6-2/TRBV6-3 CASSRRTAANYGYTF
14 TRBV2 CARSKTSSYNEQFF